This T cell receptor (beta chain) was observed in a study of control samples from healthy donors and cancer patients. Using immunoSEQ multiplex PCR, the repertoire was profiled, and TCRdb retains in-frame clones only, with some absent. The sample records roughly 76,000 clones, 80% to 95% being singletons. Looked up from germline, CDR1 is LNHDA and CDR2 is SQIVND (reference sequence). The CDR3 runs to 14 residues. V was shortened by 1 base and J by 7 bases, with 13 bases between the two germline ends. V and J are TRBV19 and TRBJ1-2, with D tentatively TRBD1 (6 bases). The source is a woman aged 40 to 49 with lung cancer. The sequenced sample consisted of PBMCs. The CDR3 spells CASSIGDTRRGYTF. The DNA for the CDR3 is TGTGCCAGTAGTATAGGGGACACCAGGCGTGGCTACACCTTC.